This T cell receptor beta chain was sequenced during a study of T-cell reconstitution after alpha-beta-depleted transplantation in children (dated by TCRdb to 2015 to 2016). Looking at the study overall: The study quantitatively tracked T-cell immune reconstitution after TCRalphabeta/CD19-depleted allogeneic hematopoietic cell transplantation in children using TCR repertoire profiling.

The germline V gene gives CDR1 as MNHEY and CDR2 as SVGAGI. From cysteine to phenylalanine, the CDR3 is 13 amino acids long. The entry retains the CDR3 DNA only, 39 bases that are in frame from base 1. V was cut back by 0 bases and J by 7 bases, leaving a gap of 10 bases between them. The library was made by PCR. The instrument given in TCRdb is Illumina HiSeq 2500. TCR library preparation used molecular barcoding, with unique molecular identifiers applied to normalize quantification of the TCRbeta repertoire. The raw public data were reprocessed by TCRdb itself: fastp quality trimming at Q25, MiXCR clonotype calling, in-frame beta chains only. For every CDR3 protein sequence, its rows merge into one entry that carries the most common genes and DNA. The sample profile shows 350,000 to 500,000 distinct CDR3 sequences; around two fifths of them were found once. The ten largest clones add up to under 30% of the sample.

According to the study, the label for this sample's treatment or condition signals: allogeneic hematopoietic cell transplantation with graft depleted of TCRalphabeta T cells and CD19 B cells. Transplant recipients were children who received TCRalphabeta/CD19-depleted allogeneic hematopoietic cell grafts. Paper-wide results and their limitations: The apparently early recovery of alphabetaT-cell counts about two months after transplant reportedly depended on only several hundred rapidly expanded clones that came from non-depleted graft cells. In some patients, high TCRbeta diversity at day 60 was attributed to recipient T cells and intrathymic progenitors that had survived conditioning. Over the following months the frequencies of hyperexpanded clones went down, and after one year T-cell counts and TCRbeta diversity were mostly credited to newly produced T cells.

Concerning this clonotype itself: Its cognate antigen has yet to be identified. No much larger clone exists at a distance of one base, and base qualities are not known.

The sequence came from a girl aged 2-10 years with aplastic anemia, due to receive a stem cell transplant. Sample: PBMCs, taken before TCRalphabeta/CD19-depleted stem cell transplant. Recombination joined TRBV6-5 with TRBJ2-7; no D gene call is confident. The CDR3 sequence is CASSYSISREQYF. The DNA reads as follows: TGTGCCAGCAGTTACTCGATTTCGAGAGAGCAGTACTTC.